The present TCR beta chain was sequenced within a study of neoadjuvant anti-PD-1 for oral cavity cancer. The table came from immunoSEQ multiplex PCR; TCRdb's copy has only in-frame clones and leaves some out. This table holds under 25,000 clones, about 26% found once. Germline CDR1 SEHNR, CDR2 FQNEAQ (reference sequence). The CDR3 spans 16 residues. After removal of 4 bases from V and 3 bases from J, the junction contained 8 bases not matched to a gene. Time point described: after neoadjuvant nivolumab, at surgical resection. This clone was picked up a small number of times. The V and J genes are TRBV7-9 and TRBJ2-7, with TRBD1 matching 11 bases. Sequenced here: tumor tissue, sampled after nivolumab (anti-PD-1) treatment. The receptor was derived from a person between 35 and 79 years old with oral cavity squamous cell carcinoma. The CDR3 sequence: CASSSSSGQGGYEQYF. CDR3 bases: TGTGCCAGCAGCTCCTCGTCGGGACAGGGGGGCTACGAGCAGTACTTC.